This TCR beta chain was captured by sequencing in a study of shared clonotypes between healthy human individuals. In the study overall: Three plates each covered CD4 naive and memory; CD8 naive two, CD8 memory one.

V was cut by 8 bases and J by 5 bases, with 18 bases left in between. The CDR3 has 15 amino acids. Germline-derived CDR1 and CDR2 are WSHSY and SAAADI. Data came from immunoSEQ multiplex PCR; TCRdb stores just in-frame clones and leaves some out. The sample lists roughly 1.5 million clones; about 98% were seen once. V and J are TRBV10-2 and TRBJ2-2; D is possibly TRBD1 or TRBD2 (5 bases each). The material sequenced was naive CD4+ T cells sorted from blood. Subset indicated: CD45RA+ positively selected. The receptor was derived from a man aged 25 to 40 in good health. The CDR3 coding sequence is TGCGCCAGCGAAAGTAAGGGGCGGGTGACCGGGGAGCTGTTTTTT. This gives the protein CASESKGRVTGELFF.